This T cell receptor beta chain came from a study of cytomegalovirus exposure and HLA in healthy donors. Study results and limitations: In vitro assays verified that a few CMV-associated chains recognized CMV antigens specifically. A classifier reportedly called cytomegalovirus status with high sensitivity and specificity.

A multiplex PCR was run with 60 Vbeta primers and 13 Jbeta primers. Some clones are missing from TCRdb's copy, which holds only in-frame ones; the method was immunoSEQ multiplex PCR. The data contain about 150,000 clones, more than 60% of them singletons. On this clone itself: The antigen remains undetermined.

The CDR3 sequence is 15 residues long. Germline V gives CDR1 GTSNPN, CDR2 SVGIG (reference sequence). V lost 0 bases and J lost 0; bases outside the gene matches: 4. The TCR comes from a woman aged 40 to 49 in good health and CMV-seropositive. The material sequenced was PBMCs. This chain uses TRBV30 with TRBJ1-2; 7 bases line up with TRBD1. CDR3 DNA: TGTGCCTGGAGTGTCAAAGGGGGCACTAACTATGGCTACACCTTC. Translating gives CAWSVKGGTNYGYTF.